Below are 6 T cell receptor beta chains sequenced from a single sample in a study of beta chain features in type 1 diabetes (dated by TCRdb to 2017 to 2018). Overall results and qualifications from the work: A moderate but significant shortening of TCRB CDR3 length was observed in type 1 diabetes patients in all four CD4+ subsets.

Library generation was performed with the immunoSEQ multiplex PCR assay. The High Capacity cDNA Reverse Transcription Kit was used to reverse transcribe all of the isolated RNA, meaning that expressed TCRB transcripts were what got sequenced. The table comes from immuneACCESS by way of TCRdb, which keeps in-frame sequences with V and J called. Part of the clones is missing from these tables; in studies checked, under half for an unresolved V gene and the rest for unknown reasons. The sample table lists about 230,000 clones, under 20% of them with a count of one. About 0.08% of the sample lies in the top ten. These receptors' targets are unknown. The sample comprised naive CD4+ T cells from blood. This specimen's cell subset or site label, interpreted: true naive CD4+ T cells. These receptors were obtained from a young man with type 1 diabetes.

The rearrangement links TRBV7-2 to TRBJ1-1; D uncertain. Germline V gene data show CDR1 as SGHTA and CDR2 as FQGNSA. The length of the CDR3 is 13 residues. V gave up 1 base and J gave up 1 base, with 4 bases separating them. The CDR3 sequence: CASSLGQNTEAFF. CDR3 bases: TGTGCCAGCAGCTTAGGACAGAACACTGAAGCTTTCTTT.

The rearrangement joins TRBV29-1 to TRBJ1-1; D not certain. CDR1 is SQVTM, CDR2 ANQGSEA, per germline. The CDR3 has 13 amino acids. The germline V and J ends were trimmed by 6 bases and 0 bases, with 11 bases remaining between them. CDR3 residues: CSVGIALNTEAFF. Written as DNA, the CDR3 is TGCAGCGTCGGTATCGCCCTGAACACTGAAGCTTTCTTT.

The rearrangement uses TRBV28 and TRBJ1-1; 8 bases agree with TRBD1. J lost 1 base, V lost 6 bases, and 4 bases had no gene match. CDR3 length: 14 amino acids. CDR1 MDHEN and CDR2 SYDVKM come from the germline V gene. The CDR3 region has the DNA TGTGCCAGCAGGCCGGGACAGGAGAACACTGAAGCTTTCTTT. Amino acid sequence: CASRPGQENTEAFF.

This clone has only a few counts. The rearrangement uses TRBV15 and TRBJ2-5; D gene uncertain. Germline V gene lookup returns CDR1 LNHNV and CDR2 YYDKDF (reference sequence). Trimming took 0 bases from V and 4 from J, leaving 9 bases between them. CDR3 length: 14 residues. CDR3 protein: CATSRDRAGETQYF. In DNA form, the CDR3 reads TGTGCCACCAGCAGAGATCGAGCAGGAGAGACCCAGTACTTC.

This clone was seen a handful of times. This chain uses TRBV28 with TRBJ1-2; D unresolved. Trimming removed 3 bases at V and 2 bases at J, with 4 bases between. Per germline, CDR1 MDHEN and CDR2 SYDVKM. The CDR3 sequence is 12 residues long. The CDR3 sequence: CASSFSNYGYTF. The CDR3 nucleotides are TGTGCCAGCAGTTTTTCGAACTATGGCTACACCTTC.

This clone was counted between two and nine times. The chain combines TRBV5-4 with TRBJ2-1; no reliable D call. Germline loops: CDR1 SGHNT, CDR2 YYREEE (reference sequence). The CDR3 has 13 residues. V lost 1 base and J 5 bases, leaving 7 bases between the germline ends. The DNA for the CDR3 is TGTGCCAGCAGCTTGATTTCCAACAATGAGCAGTTCTTC. Translating it yields CASSLISNNEQFF. Drawing the rest from reference TRBV5-4 and TRBJ2-1, the complete variable domain is ETGVTQSPTHLIKTRGQQVTLRCSSQSGHNTVSWYQQALGQGPQFIFQYYREEENGRGNFPPRFSGLQFPNYSSELNVNALELDDSALYLCASSLISNNEQFFGPGTRLTVL.